Below, one T cell receptor beta chain is given with its context. The antigen is undetermined. The assay was immunoSEQ multiplex PCR, and TCRdb's table has in-frame clones only and misses some. Of roughly 1,000,000 clones in the sample, 78% were seen once. The sample is drawn from a study of shared clonotypes between healthy human individuals. Study-level points and caveats: Approximately 5.4% of naive CD4 clonotypes were common to a few donors. Estimated clonotype richness was generally higher in naive than memory subsets.

CDR1 and CDR2 from the germline V gene are SGHRS and YFSETQ. There are 16 residues in the CDR3. The ends lost 4 bases at V and 0 bases at J; junction bases unmatched: 5. The chain links TRBV5-1 to TRBJ1-3; 9 bases are shared with TRBD1. Source material: memory CD4+ T cells from PBMCs. The subset here: CD45RA-negative fraction. This receptor was taken from a man aged 18 to 30 in good health. Some clones in this sample may be carry-over from other donors' samples. The CDR3 here is CASSEQTGGSGNTIYF. The CDR3 bases are TGCGCCAGCAGCGAACAGACAGGGGGCTCTGGAAACACCATATATTTT.